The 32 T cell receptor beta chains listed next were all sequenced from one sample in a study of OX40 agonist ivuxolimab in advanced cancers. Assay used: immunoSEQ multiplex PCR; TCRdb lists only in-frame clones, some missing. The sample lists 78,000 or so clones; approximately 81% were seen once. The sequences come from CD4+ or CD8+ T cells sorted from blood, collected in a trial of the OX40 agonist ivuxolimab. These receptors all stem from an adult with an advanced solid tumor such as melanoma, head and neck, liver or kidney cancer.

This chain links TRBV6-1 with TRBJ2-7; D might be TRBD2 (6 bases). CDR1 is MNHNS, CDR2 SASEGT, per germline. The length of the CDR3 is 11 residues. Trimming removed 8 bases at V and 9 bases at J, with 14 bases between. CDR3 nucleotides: TGTGCCAGCGGGGGGAAATGGGGGCAGTACTTC. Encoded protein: CASGGKWGQYF.

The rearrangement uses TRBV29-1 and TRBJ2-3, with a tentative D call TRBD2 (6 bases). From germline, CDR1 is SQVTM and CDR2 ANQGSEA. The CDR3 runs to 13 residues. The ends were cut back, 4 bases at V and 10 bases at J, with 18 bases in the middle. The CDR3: CSVGPTPGGAQYF. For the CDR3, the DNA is TGCAGCGTTGGCCCGACTCCCGGGGGTGCGCAGTATTTT.

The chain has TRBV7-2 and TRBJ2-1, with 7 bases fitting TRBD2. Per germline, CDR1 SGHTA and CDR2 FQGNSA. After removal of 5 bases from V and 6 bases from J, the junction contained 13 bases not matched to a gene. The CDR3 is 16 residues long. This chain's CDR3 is CASSPKTSQGSNEQFF. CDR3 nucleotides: TGTGCCAGCAGCCCTAAGACTAGCCAAGGTTCCAATGAGCAGTTCTTC.

The CDR3 DNA reads TGTGCCAGCATAGCGACAGGAAACACCGGGGAGCTGTTTTTT. This encodes CASIATGNTGELFF. The rearrangement joins TRBV2 to TRBJ2-2; weak D call: TRBD1 (6 bases). Between the trimmed V and J ends, which lost 7 bases and 2 bases, there was a span of 11 bases. The germline V gene encodes CDR1 SNHLY and CDR2 FYNNEI. The CDR3 sequence is 14 residues long.

CDR3 nucleotides: TGTGCCAGCGGCAAATCCGGAGGACAGGTATCCTACGAGCAGTACTTC. Translating it yields CASGKSGGQVSYEQYF. The chain joins TRBV6-6 to TRBJ2-7; TRBD1 matches at 7 bases. J gave up 1 base and V 8 bases, and 14 bases lay outside the gene matches. Germline assignment: CDR1 MNHNY and CDR2 SVGAGI (reference sequence). The CDR3 loop spans 16 amino acids.

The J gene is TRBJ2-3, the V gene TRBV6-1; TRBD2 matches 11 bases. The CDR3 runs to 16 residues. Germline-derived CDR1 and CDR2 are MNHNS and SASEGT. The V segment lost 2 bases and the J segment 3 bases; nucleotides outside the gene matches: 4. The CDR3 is CASSEKRTSGTDTQYF. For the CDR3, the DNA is TGTGCCAGCAGTGAAAAGCGGACTAGCGGGACAGATACGCAGTATTTT.

The chain's CDR3 is CASSFARGGGAYEQYF. The CDR3 nucleotides are TGTGCCAGCAGTTTCGCGCGGGGAGGGGGCGCCTACGAGCAGTACTTC. The V gene is TRBV7-9, the J gene TRBJ2-7; TRBD1 or TRBD2 may be the D gene (7 bases each). This CDR3 has 16 amino acids. Trimming took 6 bases from V and 2 from J, leaving 20 bases between them. From germline, CDR1 is SEHNR and CDR2 FQNEAQ (reference sequence).

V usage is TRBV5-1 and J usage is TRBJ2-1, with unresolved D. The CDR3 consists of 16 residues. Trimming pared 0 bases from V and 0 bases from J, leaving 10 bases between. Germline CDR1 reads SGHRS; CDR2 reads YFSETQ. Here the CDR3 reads CASSLVAASSYNEQFF. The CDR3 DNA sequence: TGCGCCAGCAGCTTGGTGGCTGCCAGCTCCTACAATGAGCAGTTCTTC.

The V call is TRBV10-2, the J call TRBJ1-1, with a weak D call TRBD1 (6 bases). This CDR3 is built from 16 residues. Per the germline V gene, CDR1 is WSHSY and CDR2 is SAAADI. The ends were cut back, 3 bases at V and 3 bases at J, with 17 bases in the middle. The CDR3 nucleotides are TGCGCCAGCAGTGACTTACACAGGGCCGCGTACACTGAAGCTTTCTTT. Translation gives CASSDLHRAAYTEAFF.

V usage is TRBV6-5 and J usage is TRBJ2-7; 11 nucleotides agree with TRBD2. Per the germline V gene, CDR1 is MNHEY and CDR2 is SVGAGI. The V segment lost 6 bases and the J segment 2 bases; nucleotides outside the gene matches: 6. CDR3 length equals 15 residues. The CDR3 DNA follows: TGTGCCAGCAGGGATACTAGCGGGAGTACCTACGAGCAGTACTTC. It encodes CASRDTSGSTYEQYF.

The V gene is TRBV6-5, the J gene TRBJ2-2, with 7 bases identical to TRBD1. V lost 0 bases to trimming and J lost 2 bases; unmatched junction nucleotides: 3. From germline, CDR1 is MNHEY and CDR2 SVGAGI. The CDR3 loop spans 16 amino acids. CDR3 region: CASSYSGQINTGELFF. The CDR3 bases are TGTGCCAGCAGTTACTCGGGACAGATTAACACCGGGGAGCTGTTTTTT.

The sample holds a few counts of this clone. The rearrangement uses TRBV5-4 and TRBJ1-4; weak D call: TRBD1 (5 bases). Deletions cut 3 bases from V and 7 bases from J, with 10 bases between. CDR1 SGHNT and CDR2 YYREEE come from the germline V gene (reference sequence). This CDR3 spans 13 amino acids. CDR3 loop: CASSSRGGEKLFF. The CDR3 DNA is TGTGCCAGCAGCTCACGTGGGGGTGAAAAACTGTTTTTT. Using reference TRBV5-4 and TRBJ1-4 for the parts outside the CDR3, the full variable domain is ETGVTQSPTHLIKTRGQQVTLRCSSQSGHNTVSWYQQALGQGPQFIFQYYREEENGRGNFPPRFSGLQFPNYSSELNVNALELDDSALYLCASSSRGGEKLFFGSGTQLSVL.

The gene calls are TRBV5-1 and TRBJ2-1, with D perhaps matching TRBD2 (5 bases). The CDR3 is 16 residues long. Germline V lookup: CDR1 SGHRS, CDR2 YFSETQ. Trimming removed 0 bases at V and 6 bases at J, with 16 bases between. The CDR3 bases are TGCGCCAGCAGCTTGGTCAGTCACGCCGAGGGCAATGAGCAGTTCTTC. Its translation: CASSLVSHAEGNEQFF. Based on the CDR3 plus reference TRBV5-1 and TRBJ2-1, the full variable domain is KAGVTQTPRYLIKTRGQQVTLSCSPISGHRSVSWYQQTPGQGLQFLFEYFSETQRNKGNFPGRFSGRQFSNSRSEMNVSTLELGDSALYLCASSLVSHAEGNEQFFGPGTRLTVL.

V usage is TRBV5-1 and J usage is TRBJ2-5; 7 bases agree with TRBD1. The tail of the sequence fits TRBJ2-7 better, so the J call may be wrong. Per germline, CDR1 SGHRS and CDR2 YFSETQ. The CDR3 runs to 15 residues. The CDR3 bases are TGCGCCAGCAGCGGATCCGGGACAGTCTCCTACGAGCAGTACTTC. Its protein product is CASSGSGTVSYEQYF.

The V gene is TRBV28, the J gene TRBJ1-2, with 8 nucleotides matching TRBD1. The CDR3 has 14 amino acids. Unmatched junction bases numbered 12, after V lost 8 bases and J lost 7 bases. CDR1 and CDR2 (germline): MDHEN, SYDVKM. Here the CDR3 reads CASGPAGGLRGYTF. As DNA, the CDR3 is TGTGCCAGCGGCCCGGCAGGGGGCTTACGTGGCTACACCTTC.

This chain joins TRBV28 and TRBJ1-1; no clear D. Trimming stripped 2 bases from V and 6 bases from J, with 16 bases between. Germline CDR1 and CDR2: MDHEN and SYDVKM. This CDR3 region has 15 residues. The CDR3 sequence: CASSLGSPSLSEAFF. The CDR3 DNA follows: TGTGCCAGCAGTTTAGGGTCCCCGTCTCTCTCTGAAGCTTTCTTT.

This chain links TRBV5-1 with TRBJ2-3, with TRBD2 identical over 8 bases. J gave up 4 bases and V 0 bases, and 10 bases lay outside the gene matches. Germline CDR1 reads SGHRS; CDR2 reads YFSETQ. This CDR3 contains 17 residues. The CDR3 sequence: CASSLVSAGGAADTQYF. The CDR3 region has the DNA TGCGCCAGCAGCTTGGTGTCGGCGGGAGGCGCGGCAGATACGCAGTATTTT.

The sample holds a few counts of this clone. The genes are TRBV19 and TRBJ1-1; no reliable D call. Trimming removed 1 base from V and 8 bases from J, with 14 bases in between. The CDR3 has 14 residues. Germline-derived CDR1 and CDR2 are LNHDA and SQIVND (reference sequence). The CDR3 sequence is CASSIAEVRAEAFF. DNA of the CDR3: TGTGCCAGTAGTATAGCCGAGGTCCGGGCCGAAGCTTTCTTT.

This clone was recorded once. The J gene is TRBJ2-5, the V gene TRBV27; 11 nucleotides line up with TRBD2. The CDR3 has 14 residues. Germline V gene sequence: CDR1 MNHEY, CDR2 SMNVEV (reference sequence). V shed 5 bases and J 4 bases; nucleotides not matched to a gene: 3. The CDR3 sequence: CASSPGLAGETQYF. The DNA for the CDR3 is TGTGCCAGCAGTCCAGGACTAGCGGGAGAGACCCAGTACTTC.

The DNA of the CDR3 is TGTGCCAGCAGTTTAAGAGGCAATTGGGCTGAAGCTTTCTTT. The encoded protein is CASSLRGNWAEAFF. The chain employs TRBV28 and TRBJ1-1; D is undetermined. The V end lost 2 bases, the J end lost 6 bases, and 13 bases lay between the germline ends. Per the germline V gene, CDR1 is MDHEN and CDR2 is SYDVKM. This CDR3 is built from 14 residues.

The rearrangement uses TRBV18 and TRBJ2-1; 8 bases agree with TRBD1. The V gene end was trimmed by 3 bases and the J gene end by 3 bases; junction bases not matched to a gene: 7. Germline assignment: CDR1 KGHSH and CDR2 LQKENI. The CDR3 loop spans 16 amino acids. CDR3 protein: CASSPQTGALYNEQFF. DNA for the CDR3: TGTGCCAGCTCACCCCAGACAGGGGCGCTCTACAATGAGCAGTTCTTC. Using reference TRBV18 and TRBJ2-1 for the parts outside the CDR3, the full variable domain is NAGVMQNPRHLVRRRGQEARLRCSPMKGHSHVYWYRQLPEEGLKFMVYLQKENIIDESGMPKERFSAEFPKEGPSILRIQQVVRGDSAAYFCASSPQTGALYNEQFFGPGTRLTVL.

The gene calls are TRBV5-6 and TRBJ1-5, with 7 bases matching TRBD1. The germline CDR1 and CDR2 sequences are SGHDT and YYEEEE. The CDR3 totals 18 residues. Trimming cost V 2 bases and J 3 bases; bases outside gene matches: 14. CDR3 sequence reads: CASSLIGAGTDDNQPQHF. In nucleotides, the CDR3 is TGTGCCAGCAGCTTAATAGGAGCCGGGACAGATGACAATCAGCCCCAGCATTTT.

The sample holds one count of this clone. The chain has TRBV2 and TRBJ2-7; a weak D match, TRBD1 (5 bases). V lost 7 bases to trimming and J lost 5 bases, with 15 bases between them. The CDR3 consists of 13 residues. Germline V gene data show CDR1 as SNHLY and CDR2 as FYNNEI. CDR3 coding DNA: TGTGCCAGCACCCCAATGGGGCTCCACGAGCAGTACTTC. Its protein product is CASTPMGLHEQYF.

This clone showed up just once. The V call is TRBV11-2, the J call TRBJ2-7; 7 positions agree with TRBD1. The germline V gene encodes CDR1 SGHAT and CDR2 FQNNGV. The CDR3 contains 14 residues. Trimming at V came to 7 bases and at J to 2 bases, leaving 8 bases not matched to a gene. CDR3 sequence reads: CASNKDRSAYEQYF. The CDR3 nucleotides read TGTGCCAGCAACAAGGACAGGTCAGCCTACGAGCAGTACTTC.

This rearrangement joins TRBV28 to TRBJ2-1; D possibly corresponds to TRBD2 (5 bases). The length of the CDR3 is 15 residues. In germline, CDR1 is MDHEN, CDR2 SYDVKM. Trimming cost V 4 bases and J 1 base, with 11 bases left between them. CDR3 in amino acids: CASSSRTRSYNEQFF. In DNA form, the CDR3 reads TGTGCCAGCAGTTCAAGGACTCGATCCTACAATGAGCAGTTCTTC.

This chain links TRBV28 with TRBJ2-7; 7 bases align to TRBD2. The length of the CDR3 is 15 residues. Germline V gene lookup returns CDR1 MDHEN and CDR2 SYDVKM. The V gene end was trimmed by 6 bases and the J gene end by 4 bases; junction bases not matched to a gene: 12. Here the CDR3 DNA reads TGTGCCAGCAGGGTGGGGGTAGCGGGCCGATACGAGCAGTACTTC. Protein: CASRVGVAGRYEQYF.

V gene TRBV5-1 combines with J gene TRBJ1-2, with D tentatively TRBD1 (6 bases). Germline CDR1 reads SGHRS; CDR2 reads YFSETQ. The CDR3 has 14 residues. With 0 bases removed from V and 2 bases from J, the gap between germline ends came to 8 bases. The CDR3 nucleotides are TGCGCCAGCAGCTTGGACGACAGGAACTATGGCTACACCTTC. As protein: CASSLDDRNYGYTF.

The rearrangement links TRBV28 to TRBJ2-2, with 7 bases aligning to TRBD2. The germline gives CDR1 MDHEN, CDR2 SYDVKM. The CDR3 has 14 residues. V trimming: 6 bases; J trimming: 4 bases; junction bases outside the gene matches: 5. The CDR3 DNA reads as TGTGCCAGCAGCCCCCCGGGGGGCACCGGGGAGCTGTTTTTT. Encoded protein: CASSPPGGTGELFF.

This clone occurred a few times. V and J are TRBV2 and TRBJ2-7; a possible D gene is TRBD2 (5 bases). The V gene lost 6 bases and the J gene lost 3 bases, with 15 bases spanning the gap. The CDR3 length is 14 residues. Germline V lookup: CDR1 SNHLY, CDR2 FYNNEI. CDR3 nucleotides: TGTGCCAGCAGGAGGGAACAACATAACTACGAGCAGTACTTC. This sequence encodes CASRREQHNYEQYF.

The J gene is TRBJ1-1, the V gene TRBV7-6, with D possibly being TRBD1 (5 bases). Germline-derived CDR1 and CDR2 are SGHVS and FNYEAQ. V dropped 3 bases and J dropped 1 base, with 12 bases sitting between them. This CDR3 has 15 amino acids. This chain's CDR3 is CASSLLGQQNTEAFF. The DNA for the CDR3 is TGTGCCAGCAGCTTGTTGGGGCAACAGAACACTGAAGCTTTCTTT.

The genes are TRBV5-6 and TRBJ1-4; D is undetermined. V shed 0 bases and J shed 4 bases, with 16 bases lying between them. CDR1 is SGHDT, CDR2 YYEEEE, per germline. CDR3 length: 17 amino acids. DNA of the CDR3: TGTGCCAGCAGCTTGGGCTACTGGTTCGGGCGTAATGAAAAACTGTTTTTT. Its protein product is CASSLGYWFGRNEKLFF.

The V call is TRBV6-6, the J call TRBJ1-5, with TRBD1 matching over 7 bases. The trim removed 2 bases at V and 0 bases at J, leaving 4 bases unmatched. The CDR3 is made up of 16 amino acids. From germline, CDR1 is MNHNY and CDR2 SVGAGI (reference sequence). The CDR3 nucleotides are TGTGCCAGCAGTTACCCCGGGACAGATAGCAATCAGCCCCAGCATTTT. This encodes CASSYPGTDSNQPQHF.